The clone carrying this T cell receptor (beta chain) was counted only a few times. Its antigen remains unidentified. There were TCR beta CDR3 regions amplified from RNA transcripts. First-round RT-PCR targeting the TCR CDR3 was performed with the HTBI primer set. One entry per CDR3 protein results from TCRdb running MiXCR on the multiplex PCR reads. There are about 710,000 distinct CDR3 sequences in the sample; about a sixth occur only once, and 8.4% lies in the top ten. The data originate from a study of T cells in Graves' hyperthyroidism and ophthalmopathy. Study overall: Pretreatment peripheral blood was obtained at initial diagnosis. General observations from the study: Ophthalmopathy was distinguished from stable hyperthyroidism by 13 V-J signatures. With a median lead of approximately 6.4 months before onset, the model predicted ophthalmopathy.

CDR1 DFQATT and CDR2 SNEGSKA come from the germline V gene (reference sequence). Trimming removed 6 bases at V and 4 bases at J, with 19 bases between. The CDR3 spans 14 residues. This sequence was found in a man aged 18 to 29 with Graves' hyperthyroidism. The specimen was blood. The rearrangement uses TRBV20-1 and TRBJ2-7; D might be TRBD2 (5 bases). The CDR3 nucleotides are TGCAGTGCCTCCTCGGAAGTGGGAGCTTACGAGCAGTACTTC. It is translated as CSASSEVGAYEQYF.